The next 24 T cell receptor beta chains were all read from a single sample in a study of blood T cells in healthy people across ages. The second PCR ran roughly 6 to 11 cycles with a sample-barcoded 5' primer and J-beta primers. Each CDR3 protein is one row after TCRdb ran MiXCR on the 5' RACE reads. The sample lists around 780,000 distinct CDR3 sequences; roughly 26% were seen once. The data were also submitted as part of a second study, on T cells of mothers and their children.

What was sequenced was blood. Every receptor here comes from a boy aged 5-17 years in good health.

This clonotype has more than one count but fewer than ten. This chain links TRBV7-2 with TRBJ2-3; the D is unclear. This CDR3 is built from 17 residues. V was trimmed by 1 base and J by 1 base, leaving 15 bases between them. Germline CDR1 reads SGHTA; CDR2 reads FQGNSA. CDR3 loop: CASSLGRYLKGTDTQYF. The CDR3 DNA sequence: TGTGCCAGCAGCTTAGGCCGGTACCTTAAGGGCACAGATACGCAGTATTTT.

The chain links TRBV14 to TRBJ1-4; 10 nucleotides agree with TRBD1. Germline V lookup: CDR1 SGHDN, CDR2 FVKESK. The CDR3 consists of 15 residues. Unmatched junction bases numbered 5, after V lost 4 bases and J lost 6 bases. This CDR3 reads CASSPTGGSHEKLFF. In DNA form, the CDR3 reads TGTGCCAGCAGCCCGACAGGGGGCAGTCATGAAAAACTGTTTTTT. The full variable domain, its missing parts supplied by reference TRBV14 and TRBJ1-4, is EAGVTQFPSHSVIEKGQTVTLRCDPISGHDNLYWYRRVMGKEIKFLLHFVKESKQDESGMPNNRFLAERTGGTYSTLKVQPAELEDSGVYFCASSPTGGSHEKLFFGSGTQLSVL.

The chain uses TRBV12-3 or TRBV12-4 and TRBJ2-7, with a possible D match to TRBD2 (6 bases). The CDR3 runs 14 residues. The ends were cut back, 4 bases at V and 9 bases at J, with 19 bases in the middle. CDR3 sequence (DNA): TGTGCCAGCAGTTCGCGGAGGGTCCCGAACGGGCAGTACTTC. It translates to CASSSRRVPNGQYF.

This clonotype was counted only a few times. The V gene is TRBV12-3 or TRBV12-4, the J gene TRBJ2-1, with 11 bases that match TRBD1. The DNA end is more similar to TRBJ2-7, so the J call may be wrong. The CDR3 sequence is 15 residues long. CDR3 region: CASSWGQGEVYEQYF. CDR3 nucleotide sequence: TGTGCCAGCAGTTGGGGACAGGGGGAGGTCTACGAGCAGTACTTC.

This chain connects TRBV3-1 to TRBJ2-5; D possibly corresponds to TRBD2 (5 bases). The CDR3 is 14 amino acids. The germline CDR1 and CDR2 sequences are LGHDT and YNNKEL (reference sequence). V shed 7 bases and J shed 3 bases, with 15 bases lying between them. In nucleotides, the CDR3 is TGTGCCAGCACCCGAGGAGGAAGTAAAGAGACCCAGTACTTC. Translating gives CASTRGGSKETQYF.

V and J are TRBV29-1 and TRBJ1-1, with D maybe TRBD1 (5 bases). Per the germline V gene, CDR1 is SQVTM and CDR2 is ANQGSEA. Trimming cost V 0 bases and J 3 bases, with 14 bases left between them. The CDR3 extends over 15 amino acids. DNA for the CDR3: TGCAGCGTTGAAGATCGGGGCCGATGGGACACTGAAGCTTTCTTT. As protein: CSVEDRGRWDTEAFF.

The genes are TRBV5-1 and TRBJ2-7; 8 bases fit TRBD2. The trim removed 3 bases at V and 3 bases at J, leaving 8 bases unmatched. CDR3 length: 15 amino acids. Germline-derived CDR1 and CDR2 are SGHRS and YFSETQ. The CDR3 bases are TGCGCCAGCAGCTCCGGGACTAGGGTCTTCTACGAGCAGTACTTC. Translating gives CASSSGTRVFYEQYF. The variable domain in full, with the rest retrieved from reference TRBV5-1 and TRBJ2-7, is KAGVTQTPRYLIKTRGQQVTLSCSPISGHRSVSWYQQTPGQGLQFLFEYFSETQRNKGNFPGRFSGRQFSNSRSEMNVSTLELGDSALYLCASSSGTRVFYEQYFGPGTRLTVT.

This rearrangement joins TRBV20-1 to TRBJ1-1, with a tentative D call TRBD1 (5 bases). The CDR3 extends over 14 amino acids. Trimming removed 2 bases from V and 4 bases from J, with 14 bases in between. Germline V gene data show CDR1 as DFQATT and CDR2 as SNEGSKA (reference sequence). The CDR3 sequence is CSARRDGETTEAFF. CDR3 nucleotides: TGCAGTGCTAGACGGGACGGAGAGACCACTGAAGCTTTCTTT.

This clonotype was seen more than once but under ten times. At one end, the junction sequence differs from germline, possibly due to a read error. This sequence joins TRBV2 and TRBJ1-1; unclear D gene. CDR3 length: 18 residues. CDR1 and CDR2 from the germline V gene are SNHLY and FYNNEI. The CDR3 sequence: CASSDRNTSSTPNTEAFF. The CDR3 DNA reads TGTGCCAGCAGTGATCGGAACACCTCCTCGACCCCAAACACTGAAGCCTTCTTT.

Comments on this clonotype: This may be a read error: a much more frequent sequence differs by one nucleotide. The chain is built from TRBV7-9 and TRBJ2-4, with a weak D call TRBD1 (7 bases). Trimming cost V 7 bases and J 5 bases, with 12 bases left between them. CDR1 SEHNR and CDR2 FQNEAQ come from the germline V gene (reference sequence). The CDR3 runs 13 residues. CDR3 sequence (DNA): TGTGCCAGCAAGCAGGGGGAGGAAAACATTCAGTACTTC. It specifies CASKQGEENIQYF.

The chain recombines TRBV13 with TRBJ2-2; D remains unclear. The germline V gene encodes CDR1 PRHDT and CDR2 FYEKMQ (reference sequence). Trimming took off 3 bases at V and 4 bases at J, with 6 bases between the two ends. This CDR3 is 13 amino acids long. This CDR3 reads CASSLKSTGELFF. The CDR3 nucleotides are TGTGCCAGCAGCTTGAAGAGCACCGGGGAGCTGTTTTTT.

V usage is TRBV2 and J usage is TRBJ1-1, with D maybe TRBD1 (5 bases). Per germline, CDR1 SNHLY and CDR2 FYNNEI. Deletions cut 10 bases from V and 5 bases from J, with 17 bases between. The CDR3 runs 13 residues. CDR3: CAIPGTGGTEAFF. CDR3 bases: TGTGCCATCCCCGGGACTGGGGGGACTGAAGCTTTCTTT.

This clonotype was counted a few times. Here the CDR3 DNA reads TGTGCCAGCAGAGGGATGAGCTCCTATAATTCACCCCTCCACTTT. Its protein is CASRGMSSYNSPLHF. The chain has TRBV2 and TRBJ1-6, with D unclear. This CDR3 region has 15 residues. Germline-derived CDR1 and CDR2 are SNHLY and FYNNEI. The V gene lost 6 bases and the J gene lost 0 bases, with 9 bases spanning the gap. The full variable domain, rest sourced from reference TRBV2 and TRBJ1-6, is EPEVTQTPSHQVTQMGQEVILRCVPISNHLYFYWYRQILGQKVEFLVSFYNNEISEKSEIFDDQFSVERPDGSNFTLKIRSTKLEDSAMYFCASRGMSSYNSPLHFGNGTRLTVT.

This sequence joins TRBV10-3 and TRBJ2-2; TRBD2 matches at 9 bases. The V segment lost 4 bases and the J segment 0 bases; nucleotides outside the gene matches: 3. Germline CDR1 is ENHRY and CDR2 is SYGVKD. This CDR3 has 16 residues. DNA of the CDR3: TGTGCCATCAGTGCCGGGACTAGCCCGAACACCGGGGAGCTGTTTTTT. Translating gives CAISAGTSPNTGELFF.

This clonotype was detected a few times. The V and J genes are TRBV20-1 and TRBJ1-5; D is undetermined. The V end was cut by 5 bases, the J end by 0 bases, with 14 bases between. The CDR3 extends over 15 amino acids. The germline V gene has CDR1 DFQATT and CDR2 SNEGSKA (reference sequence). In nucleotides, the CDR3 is TGCAGTGCTCGTCCGGACGGCATTAGCAATCAGCCCCAGCATTTT. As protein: CSARPDGISNQPQHF.

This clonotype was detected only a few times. In DNA form, the CDR3 reads TGTGCCATCAGTGAGTCAGGCATGAACACTGAAGCTTTCTTT. Protein sequence: CAISESGMNTEAFF. This chain uses TRBV10-3 with TRBJ1-1, with D hard to call. The CDR3 length is 14 residues. V was pared by 0 bases and J by 0 bases, with 5 bases between. Germline loops: CDR1 ENHRY, CDR2 SYGVKD.

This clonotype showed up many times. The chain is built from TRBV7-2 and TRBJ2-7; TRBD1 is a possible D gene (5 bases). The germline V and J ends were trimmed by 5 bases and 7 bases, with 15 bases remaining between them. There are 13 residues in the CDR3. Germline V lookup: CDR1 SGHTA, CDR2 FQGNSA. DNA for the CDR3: TGTGCCAGCAGCCGCAAGGGGATGGGAGAGCAGTACTTC. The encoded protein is CASSRKGMGEQYF.

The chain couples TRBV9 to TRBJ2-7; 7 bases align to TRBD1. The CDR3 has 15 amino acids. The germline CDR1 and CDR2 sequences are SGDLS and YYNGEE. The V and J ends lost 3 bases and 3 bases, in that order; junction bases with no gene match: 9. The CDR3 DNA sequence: TGTGCCAGCAGCGAGGCACCGGGACAGAACTACGAGCAGTACTTC. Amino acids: CASSEAPGQNYEQYF.

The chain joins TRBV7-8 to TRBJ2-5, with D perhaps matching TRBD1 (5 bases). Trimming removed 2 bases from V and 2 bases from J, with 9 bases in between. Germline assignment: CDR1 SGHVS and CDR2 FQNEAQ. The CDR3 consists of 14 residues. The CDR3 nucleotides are TGTGCCAGCAGCTTACACAGGACACAAGAGACCCAGTACTTC. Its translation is CASSLHRTQETQYF. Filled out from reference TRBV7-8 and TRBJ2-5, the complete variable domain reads GAGVSQSPRYKVAKRGQDVALRCDPISGHVSLFWYQQALGQGPEFLTYFQNEAQLDKSGLPSDRFFAERPEGSVSTLKIQRTQQEDSAVYLCASSLHRTQETQYFGPGTRLLVL.

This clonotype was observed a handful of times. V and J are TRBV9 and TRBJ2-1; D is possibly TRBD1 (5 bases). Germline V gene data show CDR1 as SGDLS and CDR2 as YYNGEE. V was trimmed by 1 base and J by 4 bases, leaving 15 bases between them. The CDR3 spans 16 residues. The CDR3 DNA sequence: TGTGCCAGCAGCGTAACCTCTTCAGGGCCTTACAATGAGCAGTTCTTC. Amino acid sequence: CASSVTSSGPYNEQFF. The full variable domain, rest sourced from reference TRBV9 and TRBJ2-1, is DSGVTQTPKHLITATGQRVTLRCSPRSGDLSVYWYQQSLDQGLQFLIQYYNGEERAKGNILERFSAQQFPDLHSELNLSSLELGDSALYFCASSVTSSGPYNEQFFGPGTRLTVL.

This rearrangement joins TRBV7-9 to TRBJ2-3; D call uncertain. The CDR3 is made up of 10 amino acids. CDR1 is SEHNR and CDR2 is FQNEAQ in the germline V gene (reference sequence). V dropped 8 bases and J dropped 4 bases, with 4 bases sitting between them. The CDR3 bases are TGTGCCAGCGGCGCAGATACGCAGTATTTT. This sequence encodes CASGADTQYF.

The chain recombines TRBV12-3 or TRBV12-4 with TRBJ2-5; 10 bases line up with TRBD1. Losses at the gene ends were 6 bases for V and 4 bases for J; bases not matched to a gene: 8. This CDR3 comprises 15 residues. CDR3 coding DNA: TGTGCCAGCAGGAGAACGGGACAGGGGCTAGAGACCCAGTACTTC. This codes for CASRRTGQGLETQYF.

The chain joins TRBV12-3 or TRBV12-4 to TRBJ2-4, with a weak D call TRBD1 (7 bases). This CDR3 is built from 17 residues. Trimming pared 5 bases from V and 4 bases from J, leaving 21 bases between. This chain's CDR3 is CASSDRGQGGPKNIQYF. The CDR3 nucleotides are TGTGCCAGCAGTGATCGCGGGCAGGGGGGACCTAAAAACATTCAGTACTTC.

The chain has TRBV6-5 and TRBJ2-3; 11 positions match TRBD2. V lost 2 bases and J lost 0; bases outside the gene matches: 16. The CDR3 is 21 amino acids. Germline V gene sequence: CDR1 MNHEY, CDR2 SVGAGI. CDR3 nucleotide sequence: TGTGCCAGCAGTTACACTAGCGGGGGCCAGGTAATTGGCCCTAGCACAGATACGCAGTATTTT. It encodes CASSYTSGGQVIGPSTDTQYF.